This T cell receptor beta chain was sequenced in a study of blood T cells in healthy people across ages. RNA extraction gave at least 5 micrograms of total RNA per sample. Overall study findings and caveats: Getting older went along with TCR beta diversity per million T cells dropping roughly linearly. Long-lived and aged donors differed, with more naive CD4+ cells and higher diversity in the long-lived.

Notes on this clonotype: What it recognizes is unknown.

Together with a sample-barcoded 5' primer, a J-beta primer mix was included in a second PCR lasting roughly 6 to 12 cycles. Every single cDNA molecule received a tag from a template-switch adaptor with 12 random nucleotides. Each CDR3 protein is one row after TCRdb ran MiXCR on the 5' RACE reads. The table shows 550,000 to 700,000 distinct CDR3 sequences, with 25% to 30% occurring only once. The germline V gene has CDR1 SGHTA and CDR2 FQGNSA. CDR3 size: 14 residues. Trimming stripped 1 base from V and 3 bases from J, with 7 bases between. Sequences were obtained from blood. This chain uses TRBV7-2 with TRBJ2-1; possible D gene TRBD2, 5 bases. The receptor was isolated from a woman aged 65 to 85 in good health. CDR3 loop: CASSLEGLYNEQFF. CDR3 DNA sequence: TGTGCCAGCAGCTTAGAAGGACTCTACAATGAGCAGTTCTTC.